This T cell receptor beta chain was captured in a study of blood T cells in healthy people across ages. The CDR3 covers 14 residues. The V gene lost 7 bases and the J gene lost 4 bases, with 17 bases spanning the gap. Sample-barcoded 5' priming and a J-beta primer mix drove a second PCR of roughly 7 to 11 cycles. A 12-random-nucleotide template-switch adaptor tagged each cDNA molecule. TCRdb fed the 5' RACE reads into MiXCR, producing one record per CDR3 protein. This repertoire shows 800,000 or so distinct CDR3 sequences, around 25% found once; its top ten account for under 4.5%. These data are also associated with another study on T cells of mothers and their children. As reported in that work: Each child contributed around 3 million TCR beta CDR3 reads, while each mother contributed over 9.5 million.

The sequencing input was blood. The sequence came from a boy younger than 18 in good health. The chain joins TRBV12-3 or TRBV12-4 to TRBJ2-7; possible D gene TRBD2, 7 bases. The CDR3 reads CASNQGGARYEQYF. DNA for the CDR3: TGTGCCAGCAACCAAGGGGGGGCACGGTACGAGCAGTACTTC.